The TCR beta chain under discussion was sequenced for a study of T-cell memory formation after mild COVID-19. V lost 2 bases and J 0 bases, leaving 5 bases between the germline ends. The CDR3 is 14 amino acids. Germline CDR1 reads MNHNS; CDR2 reads SASEGT. General observations from the study: Mainly in CM and EM were contracting CD4+ clones; CD8+ were in EMRA.

A single record per CDR3 protein comes from TCRdb applying MiXCR to the 5' RACE reads. The sample contains about 200,000 distinct CDR3 sequences, around 20% of which appear only once. A remark on this clonotype: No antigen is known for it.

This clonotype was sampled from an adult woman who had mild COVID-19 (a few samples of this study predate the infection). Cell type and time point are not known. The sample taken for sequencing was PBMCs or a T cell subset sorted from them (not recorded which). This chain uses TRBV6-1 with TRBJ2-1; no reliable D call. CDR3 DNA: TGTGCCAGCAGTGAAAGTGGCTCCTACAATGAGCAGTTCTTC. It encodes CASSESGSYNEQFF.